This TCR beta chain was recovered during a study of blood T cell repertoires in COVID-19. Sequencing was performed with immunoSEQ multiplex PCR; in TCRdb, only in-frame clones are kept and a portion is missing. The repertoire has about 220,000 clones, around 81% of them found once; the top ten carry 9.5% to 15%. This clone has a handful of counts. The CDR3 runs 14 residues. CDR1 is DFQATT and CDR2 is SNEGSKA in the germline V gene (reference sequence). With 3 bases clipped from V and 6 bases from J, the junction kept 1 base outside the gene matches. The sequenced sample was peripheral blood. The sequence derives from a human donor in a cohort sampled during active COVID-19. The chain is built from TRBV20-1 and TRBJ2-2; 13 positions match TRBD2. In nucleotides, the CDR3 is TGCAGTGCTAGTACTAGCGGGAGGGCCGGGGAGCTGTTTTTT. Translating it yields CSASTSGRAGELFF.